Sequencing of this T cell receptor (beta chain) was carried out in a study of sequential checkpoint blockade in melanoma. At the level of the study: First-line arms were nivolumab then ipilimumab, or the reverse, randomized 1:1. Maintenance nivolumab came after either treatment sequence.

About this clone itself: Its antigen is undetermined.

Study observations and caveats: For nivolumab-first patients, baseline tumor clonality was associated with response.

Germline V gene data show CDR1 as LNHDA and CDR2 as SQIVND (reference sequence). The CDR3 covers 15 residues. J gave up 4 bases and V 7 bases, and 9 bases lay outside the gene matches. Generated by immunoSEQ multiplex PCR, the TCRdb table keeps only in-frame clones and is missing some. This sample has around 2,000 clones, with about a sixth found just once. Indicated treatment: randomized to nivolumab then ipilimumab (arm A) or the reverse (arm B). This receptor was obtained from a human donor with melanoma. The material sequenced was tumor tissue (inferred from file names), taken from a patient given nivolumab and ipilimumab in sequence. The V gene is TRBV19, the J gene TRBJ2-5; 10 nucleotides align to TRBD1. The CDR3 coding sequence is TGTGCCAGTAACCCCCGGGACAGGGGTTCAGAGACCCAGTACTTC. It yields the protein CASNPRDRGSETQYF.